Given below is one T cell receptor (beta chain) in context. CDR3 length: 15 amino acids. The V gene's germline CDR1 is LGHDT and CDR2 YNNKEL (reference sequence). V shed 3 bases and J shed 6 bases, with 17 bases lying between them. The data are from a study of control samples from healthy donors and cancer patients. Libraries were prepared by immunoSEQ multiplex PCR; TCRdb keeps only in-frame clonotypes and omits some of them. The sample includes some 120,000 clones, about 95% of them seen just once. Sequenced input: blood. The TCR was taken from a man younger than 40 in good health. This chain connects TRBV3-1 (or the pseudogene TRBV3-2) to TRBJ1-2; D perhaps matches TRBD1 (6 bases). CDR3 sequence (DNA): TGTGCCAGCAGCCATGGGACTCTGAGGGGGGATGGCTACACCTTC. This gives the protein CASSHGTLRGDGYTF.